These 10 T cell receptor beta chains came from one sample sequenced in a study of T-cell reconstitution after alpha-beta-depleted transplantation in children. Preparing the TCRbeta library involved the use of unique molecular identifiers. From the PCR reads, TCRdb called clonotypes with MiXCR, one entry per CDR3 protein. The sample has around 250,000 distinct CDR3 sequences; less than 9% are singletons. The sample in question was PBMCs, mostly from graft donor cells, obtained 180 days after TCRalphabeta/CD19-depleted stem cell transplant. These TCRs come from a male patient younger than 18 who had a stem cell transplant for acute lymphoblastic leukemia, so the T cells may come from the graft donor.

This clonotype occurred many times. The chain combines TRBV10-3 with TRBJ2-1; a possible D gene is TRBD1 (5 bases). The CDR3 covers 13 residues. Between the trimmed V and J ends, which lost 0 bases and 7 bases, there was a span of 7 bases. The V gene's germline CDR1 is ENHRY and CDR2 SYGVKD. CDR3 in DNA: TGTGCCATCAGTGAGTCAGGGGTTAATGAGCAGTTCTTC. It specifies CAISESGVNEQFF.

This clonotype has at least ten counts. The chain is built from TRBV7-9 and TRBJ1-4; a possible D gene is TRBD1 (6 bases). From germline, CDR1 is SEHNR and CDR2 FQNEAQ (reference sequence). The ends were cut back, 5 bases at V and 8 bases at J, with 18 bases in the middle. This CDR3 is 15 amino acids long. CDR3 sequence reads: CASSLGGGREEKLFF. The CDR3, as DNA: TGTGCCAGCAGCCTCGGCGGGGGGCGAGAAGAAAAACTGTTTTTT.

Comments on this clonotype: Given a much more abundant clone one base away, this may be a read error. The chain recombines TRBV5-6 with TRBJ2-7, with D perhaps given as TRBD1 or TRBD2 (5 bases each). The germline V gene encodes CDR1 SGHDT and CDR2 YYEEEE. Between the trimmed V and J ends, which lost 4 bases and 2 bases, there was a span of 10 bases. The CDR3 covers 13 residues. The CDR3 loop reads CASSPRGTYEQYF. CDR3 coding DNA: TGTGCCAGCAGCCCCCGGGGCACCTACGAGCAGTACTTC. The full variable domain, completed using reference TRBV5-6 and TRBJ2-7, is DAGVTQSPTHLIKTRGQQVTLRCSPKSGHDTVSWYQQALGQGPQFIFQYYEEEERQRGNFPDRFSGHQFPNYSSELNVNALLLGDSALYLCASSPRGTYEQYFGPGTRLTVT.

This clonotype occurred many times. The rearrangement joins TRBV6-1 to TRBJ2-6; D may be TRBD2 (6 bases). Per the germline V gene, CDR1 is MNHNS and CDR2 is SASEGT. The CDR3 runs 18 residues. The V end lost 6 bases, the J end lost 0 bases, and 18 bases lay between the germline ends. The CDR3 here is CASRGPGDGSSGANVLTF. The CDR3 region has the DNA TGTGCCAGCAGGGGGCCGGGGGACGGAAGCTCTGGGGCCAACGTCCTGACTTTC.

This clonotype was counted ten times or more. The chain is built from TRBV6-2 or TRBV6-3 and TRBJ1-1; perhaps TRBD1 as D (5 bases). Trimming stripped 6 bases from V and 1 base from J, with 15 bases between. Germline V gives CDR1 MNHEY, CDR2 SVGEGT. This CDR3 is 15 amino acids long. This CDR3 is CASRDLIDRNTEAFF. CDR3 nucleotide sequence: TGTGCCAGCAGGGACCTGATTGACAGGAACACTGAAGCTTTCTTT.

Ten or more counts support this clonotype. The chain links TRBV20-1 to TRBJ1-2, with 8 bases that match TRBD1. This CDR3 has 14 amino acids. V lost 3 bases to trimming and J lost 4 bases; unmatched junction nucleotides: 7. CDR1 is DFQATT, CDR2 SNEGSKA, per germline (reference sequence). CDR3 DNA: TGCAGTGCTAGCACTAGGACAGGGCCCTATGGCTACACCTTC. Translated: CSASTRTGPYGYTF.

This clonotype was recorded many times. The chain uses TRBV20-1 and TRBJ2-5; 8 positions match TRBD1. Germline CDR1 is DFQATT and CDR2 is SNEGSKA (reference sequence). The V gene end was trimmed by 6 bases and the J gene end by 3 bases; junction bases not matched to a gene: 6. CDR3 length: 13 residues. The CDR3 sequence is CSALRGREETQYF. The CDR3 DNA is TGCAGTGCCCTCAGGGGGCGTGAAGAGACCCAGTACTTC.

This sequence joins TRBV7-9 and TRBJ2-3, with D hard to call. V was trimmed by 4 bases and J by 6 bases, leaving 17 bases between them. The CDR3 totals 15 residues. Germline V lookup: CDR1 SEHNR, CDR2 FQNEAQ (reference sequence). CDR3 residues: CASSYGPPNADTQYF. The CDR3 DNA reads as TGTGCCAGCAGCTACGGCCCTCCCAACGCTGATACGCAGTATTTT. Using reference TRBV7-9 and TRBJ2-3 for the parts outside the CDR3, the full variable domain is DTGVSQNPRHKITKRGQNVTFRCDPISEHNRLYWYRQTLGQGPEFLTYFQNEAQLEKSRLLSDRFSAERPKGSFSTLEIQRTEQGDSAMYLCASSYGPPNADTQYFGPGTRLTVL.

This clonotype has at least ten counts. V gene TRBV4-3 combines with J gene TRBJ2-1, with TRBD1 matching over 8 bases. The CDR3 contains 14 residues. Trimming cost V 5 bases and J 7 bases; bases outside gene matches: 7. Germline V lookup: CDR1 LGHNA, CDR2 YSLEER. DNA of the CDR3: TGCGCCAGCAGCAACCGGACAGGGCGGAATGAGCAGTTCTTC. Translation gives CASSNRTGRNEQFF.

The CDR3 bases are TGCGCCACGGCCCTAGCGGGAGCCCCCTACAATGAGCAGTTCTTC. This gives the protein CATALAGAPYNEQFF. The chain carries TRBV10-1 and TRBJ2-1; 10 bases map to TRBD2. Germline V gives CDR1 WNHNN, CDR2 SYGVQD (reference sequence). CDR3 length equals 15 residues. J lost 2 bases, V lost 10 bases, and 8 bases had no gene match.